This T cell receptor beta chain was found in a study of blood T cell repertoires in COVID-19. As for the study in general: There were acute and convalescent COVID-19 samples, and they came from the United States, Italy and Spain. T cells, B-cell-depleted T cells, or PBMCs supplied cDNA or gDNA.

In the original analysis: Reference gene primer amplification in the assay estimated nucleated cell counts. Sequenced by immunoSEQ multiplex PCR; TCRdb stores in-frame clones only, minus some. The DNA was the basis for D and trimming; V, J and clone size are from that table. The repertoire consists of some 130,000 clones, with 87% occurring once and the leading ten covering about 3.6%. Germline CDR1 SGHRS, CDR2 YFSETQ. This CDR3 has 17 amino acids. With 4 bases clipped from V and 6 bases from J, the junction kept 9 bases outside the gene matches. The chain carries TRBV5-1 and TRBJ2-2; TRBD2 matches at 13 bases. This TCR was sampled from a woman aged 55-75 years with acute or convalescent COVID-19. Sequenced: peripheral blood. The chain's CDR3 is CASSRTSGSLISGELFF. CDR3 nucleotide sequence: TGCGCCAGCAGCCGGACTAGCGGGAGCTTGATTTCCGGGGAGCTGTTTTTT. The full variable domain, its missing parts supplied by reference TRBV5-1 and TRBJ2-2, is KAGVTQTPRYLIKTRGQQVTLSCSPISGHRSVSWYQQTPGQGLQFLFEYFSETQRNKGNFPGRFSGRQFSNSRSEMNVSTLELGDSALYLCASSRTSGSLISGELFFGEGSRLTVL.